The next 18 T cell receptor beta chains were all read from a single sample in a study of identical twins (dated by TCRdb to 2015 to 2016). The library was produced with 5' RACE. Sequencer: Illumina HiSeq 2000. TCRdb took the public reads, trimmed them with fastp at Q25, ran MiXCR for clone calling and kept in-frame beta chains. Rows merge per CDR3 protein into single entries with the most common DNA and genes. For this sample the table gives about 150,000 distinct CDR3 sequences, of which roughly 3.5% were detected only once. Clones ranked in the top ten supply 8.1% of the sample. Sequenced sample: memory T cells sorted from blood. What the cell subset or site label conveys for this sample: CD45RO+ enriched T cells. These receptors came from a man aged 18-30 years in good health.

At least ten counts were recorded for this clonotype. V gene TRBV29-1 combines with J gene TRBJ2-7; D gene unclear. Germline values: CDR1 SQVTM, CDR2 ANQGSEA. This CDR3 contains 11 residues. Trimming took off 3 bases at V and 2 bases at J, with 5 bases between the two ends. In DNA, the CDR3 is TGCAGCGTTGAGGCGGCCTACGAGCAGTACTTC. Its translation is CSVEAAYEQYF.

Many counts were recorded for this clonotype. This chain links TRBV29-1 with TRBJ2-5; D might be TRBD1 (6 bases). The CDR3 contains 14 residues. Between the trimmed V and J ends, which lost 7 bases and 4 bases, there was a span of 19 bases. Germline CDR1 is SQVTM and CDR2 is ANQGSEA. For the CDR3, the DNA is TGCAGCGCCAAAAAGGGGGTCTGGGGAGAGACCCAGTACTTC. This gives the protein CSAKKGVWGETQYF.

This clonotype showed up many times. This chain joins TRBV2 and TRBJ2-4, with D unresolved. V lost 1 base and J lost 0, with 7 bases in between. CDR3 length: 15 residues. CDR1 is SNHLY and CDR2 is FYNNEI in the germline V gene. The CDR3 nucleotides are TGTGCCAGCAGTGAAGGCCACTTAGCCAAAAACATTCAGTACTTC. This codes for CASSEGHLAKNIQYF. Filled out from reference TRBV2 and TRBJ2-4, the complete variable domain reads EPEVTQTPSHQVTQMGQEVILRCVPISNHLYFYWYRQILGQKVEFLVSFYNNEISEKSEIFDDQFSVERPDGSNFTLKIRSTKLEDSAMYFCASSEGHLAKNIQYFGAGTRLSVL.

This clonotype showed up many times. The chain combines TRBV5-1 with TRBJ1-4; no definite D call. Germline CDR1 is SGHRS and CDR2 is YFSETQ. V lost 4 bases, J lost 3 bases, and 10 bases lay in between. The CDR3 has 14 residues. Here the CDR3 reads CASSEQFPNEKLFF. The DNA for the CDR3 is TGCGCCAGCAGCGAACAGTTTCCTAATGAAAAACTGTTTTTT.

This clonotype appeared many times. The chain is built from TRBV6-1 and TRBJ2-3, with D hard to call. Germline values: CDR1 MNHNS, CDR2 SASEGT. V gave up 7 bases and J gave up 9 bases, with 14 bases separating them. The CDR3 spans 12 residues. The CDR3, as DNA: TGTGCCAGCACCCGAGACCCAGCGACGCAGTATTTT. Amino acid sequence: CASTRDPATQYF.

In this sample, this clonotype turned up many times. CDR3 protein: CASNPNPGTGGILRQYV. CDR3 DNA sequence: TGTGCCAGCAACCCAAACCCCGGGACAGGGGGCATTTTAAGGCAGTACGTC. The chain combines TRBV6-1 with TRBJ2-7, with TRBD1 matching 12 bases. Trimming removed 7 bases from V and 9 bases from J; junction bases left unmatched: 19. Germline assignment: CDR1 MNHNS and CDR2 SASEGT. The CDR3 is made up of 17 amino acids.

Details on this clonotype: Without the conserved terminal phenylalanine or tryptophan, this CDR3 likely stems from a read error. The chain has TRBV7-2 and TRBJ2-1, with 13 bases fitting TRBD2. The V segment lost 5 bases and the J segment 0 bases; nucleotides outside the gene matches: 4. There are 17 residues in the CDR3. CDR1 and CDR2 from the germline V gene are SGHTA and FQGNSA. CDR3 loop: CASSQTSGRVSYNEQFS. For the CDR3, the DNA is TGTGCCAGCAGCCAAACTAGCGGGAGGGTCTCCTACAATGAGCAGTTCTCC.

This clonotype was counted only a few times. The chain employs TRBV2 and TRBJ2-1; no definite D call. The CDR3 runs to 12 residues. CDR1 and CDR2 from the germline V gene are SNHLY and FYNNEI. V lost 5 bases to trimming and J lost 9 bases, with 11 bases between them. DNA for the CDR3: TGTGCCAGCAGTCCTACTTTTAGTGAGCAGTTCTTC. Translating gives CASSPTFSEQFF.

This clonotype was recorded many times. The genes are TRBV5-1 and TRBJ2-1, with D possibly being TRBD2 (7 bases). The V gene lost 4 bases and the J gene lost 4 bases, with 12 bases spanning the gap. The length of the CDR3 is 14 residues. From germline, CDR1 is SGHRS and CDR2 YFSETQ. CDR3 DNA sequence: TGCGCCAGCAGCAGGGGGGGCCAGTACAATGAGCAGTTCTTC. It encodes CASSRGGQYNEQFF.

This clonotype was detected many times. V usage is TRBV7-2 and J usage is TRBJ2-1, with no clear D. This CDR3 contains 11 residues. From germline, CDR1 is SGHTA and CDR2 FQGNSA. Trimming took 5 bases from V and 9 from J, leaving 8 bases between them. In DNA, the CDR3 is TGTGCCAGCAGCGCGCCCGGTGAGCAGTTCTTC. It is translated as CASSAPGEQFF.

Many counts were recorded for this clonotype. This chain connects TRBV7-9 to TRBJ2-5; maybe TRBD1 (6 bases). Germline lookup yields CDR1 SEHNR and CDR2 FQNEAQ (reference sequence). V shed 6 bases and J shed 1 base, with 12 bases lying between them. The CDR3 sequence is 14 residues long. CDR3 sequence (DNA): TGTGCCAGCAGGCGGACAGCCTCCCAAGAGACCCAGTACTTC. Translation gives CASRRTASQETQYF.

Ten or more counts support this clonotype. The rearrangement joins TRBV3-1 to TRBJ1-5; the D gene is possibly TRBD1 (5 bases). The germline V and J ends were trimmed by 3 bases and 2 bases, with 8 bases remaining between them. The CDR3 contains 14 residues. Germline V lookup: CDR1 LGHDT, CDR2 YNNKEL (reference sequence). CDR3 sequence: CASSHRVRNQPQHF. The CDR3 DNA reads as TGTGCCAGCAGCCACAGGGTTCGCAATCAGCCCCAGCATTTT.

This clonotype was counted at least ten times. The genes are TRBV7-9 and TRBJ1-4, with unresolved D. Deletions cut 5 bases from V and 8 bases from J, with 15 bases between. This CDR3 spans 14 amino acids. Germline-derived CDR1 and CDR2 are SEHNR and FQNEAQ (reference sequence). The CDR3 sequence: CASSSLGYGEKLFF. In DNA, the CDR3 is TGTGCCAGCAGCAGCTTGGGGTATGGGGAAAAACTGTTTTTT.

This chain links TRBV9 with TRBJ2-3, with a weak D call TRBD2 (6 bases). The CDR3 has 14 residues. Looked up from germline, CDR1 is SGDLS and CDR2 is YYNGEE. V lost 1 base and J 3 bases, leaving 9 bases between the germline ends. The CDR3 bases are TGTGCCAGCAGCGTACGGGGGAGAACAGATACGCAGTATTTT. Translation: CASSVRGRTDTQYF.

The table lists this clonotype with many counts. The rearrangement links TRBV18 to TRBJ1-5; the D gene is possibly TRBD1 (5 bases). The V and J ends lost 6 bases and 6 bases respectively, with 12 bases between them. Germline loops: CDR1 KGHSH, CDR2 LQKENI. The CDR3 has 13 residues. The CDR3 bases are TGTGCCAGCTCTCTGGACATTGTTCAGCCCCAGCATTTT. Translation: CASSLDIVQPQHF.

A word on this clonotype: A much larger clone lies a single base off, so this may be a read error. The CDR3 spells CASSLLAGSLNKQFF. CDR3 coding DNA: TGTGCCAGCAGTCTGCTAGCGGGGAGTTTAAATAAGCAGTTCTTC. The chain joins TRBV27 to TRBJ2-1; 9 positions agree with TRBD2. Per the germline V gene, CDR1 is MNHEY and CDR2 is SMNVEV (reference sequence). The CDR3 contains 15 residues. The V gene end was trimmed by 5 bases and the J gene end by 11 bases; junction bases not matched to a gene: 13.

The chain combines TRBV4-2 with TRBJ2-5; 13 positions agree with TRBD2. The CDR3 has 18 residues. With 0 bases clipped from V and 7 bases from J, the junction kept 11 bases outside the gene matches. The germline V gene has CDR1 LGHNA and CDR2 YNFKEQ. CDR3 DNA: TGTGCCAGCAGCCAAGAGTGGAGGACTAGCGGGGGTCTGGGGACCCAGTACTTC. Residues: CASSQEWRTSGGLGTQYF.

This clonotype has a count of ten or more. The chain combines TRBV5-1 with TRBJ1-5, with unresolved D. The CDR3 length is 9 residues. The V end lost 4 bases, the J end lost 16 bases, and 9 bases lay between the germline ends. Germline CDR1 SGHRS, CDR2 YFSETQ. The CDR3 spells CASSPMGHF. The CDR3 nucleotides read TGCGCCAGCAGCCCCATGGGACATTTT. Full variable domain (outside the CDR3, taken from reference TRBV5-1 and TRBJ1-5): KAGVTQTPRYLIKTRGQQVTLSCSPISGHRSVSWYQQTPGQGLQFLFEYFSETQRNKGNFPGRFSGRQFSNSRSEMNVSTLELGDSALYLCASSPMGHFGDGTRLSIL.